The next 6 T cell receptor beta chains were all read from a single sample in a study of blood T cell repertoires in COVID-19. The repertoire was sequenced with immunoSEQ multiplex PCR; TCRdb's copy has only in-frame clones and lacks some. This sample has under 300,000 clones, with more than 80% found just once. Sequences were obtained from peripheral blood. Receptors were obtained from a human donor in a cohort sampled during active COVID-19.

V gene TRBV7-6 combines with J gene TRBJ1-2, with a possible D match to TRBD1 (6 bases). CDR1 is SGHVS, CDR2 FNYEAQ, per germline. CDR3 length equals 13 residues. The V end was cut by 2 bases, the J end by 6 bases, with 10 bases between. The CDR3 protein is CASSLTKGDGYTF. In DNA, the CDR3 is TGTGCCAGCAGCTTAACGAAGGGGGATGGCTACACCTTC.

The chain uses TRBV24-1 and TRBJ2-7; 8 bases map to TRBD2. CDR3 length equals 16 residues. V was pared by 3 bases and J by 3 bases, with 9 bases of the junction left unmatched. From germline, CDR1 is KGHDR and CDR2 SFDVKD. The chain's CDR3 is CATSDGGQRGLYEQYF. DNA for the CDR3: TGTGCCACCAGTGATGGGGGGCAGCGGGGGCTCTACGAGCAGTACTTC.

The chain uses TRBV5-6 and TRBJ2-3; the match to TRBD2 covers 7 bases. The CDR3 has 15 amino acids. Per germline, CDR1 SGHDT and CDR2 YYEEEE. Germline trimming cut 4 bases from V and 1 base from J; bases unmatched to any gene: 6. In DNA, the CDR3 is TGTGCCAGCAGCCGGAGCGGGACGGGCACAGATACGCAGTATTTT. Amino acid sequence: CASSRSGTGTDTQYF.

The rearrangement links TRBV18 to TRBJ2-7; the D gene is possibly TRBD2 (6 bases). CDR3 length equals 15 residues. The germline gives CDR1 KGHSH, CDR2 LQKENI. Trimming shortened V by 2 bases and J by 6 bases, and 17 bases separated the two germline ends. CDR3 coding DNA: TGTGCCAGCTCACCAATCAGCGAGGACGGGGGCGAGCAGTACTTC. Its translation is CASSPISEDGGEQYF.

V and J are TRBV11-3 and TRBJ2-5; D is unresolved. V dropped 1 base and J dropped 5 bases, with 11 bases sitting between them. CDR3 length equals 14 residues. Germline-derived CDR1 and CDR2 are SGHNT and YENEEA. The CDR3 region has the DNA TGTGCCAGCAGCTTAGGGGTGTCAGCGGAGACCCAGTACTTC. Its protein product is CASSLGVSAETQYF.

The chain uses TRBV7-2 and TRBJ2-5; TRBD2 is a possible D gene (6 bases). This CDR3 spans 14 amino acids. Trimming removed 5 bases from V and 6 bases from J, with 16 bases in between. Germline CDR1 is SGHTA and CDR2 is FQGNSA. CDR3 DNA: TGTGCCAGCAGCCAAGGTGGGGGGAGAAAGACCCAGTACTTC. This encodes CASSQGGGRKTQYF.